Sequencing of this T cell receptor beta chain was carried out in a study of T cell changes during pregnancy in multiple sclerosis (dated by TCRdb to the late 2010s). With regard to the full study: Changes in the T cell repertoire over the course of pregnancy were examined in this study in women with multiple sclerosis.

As concerns this clone: Its antigen target is currently unknown. No qualities accompany the bases; no much larger clone lies one base away.

Library generation was performed with the immunoSEQ multiplex PCR assay. TCRdb took this table from immuneACCESS and kept in-frame rearrangements with V and J called. Such tables lack part of the clones; where checked against another copy, unresolved V genes explain under half of the gap, and the rest is unexplained. This sample holds about 40,000 clones; 91% were observed only once. The ten largest clones take up roughly 7.7% of the sample. From the cysteine up to the phenylalanine, the CDR3 has a length of 16 residues. Only the CDR3 portion is preserved as DNA: 48 bases, with reading frame beginning at the first base. V has 2 bases trimmed and J has 5 bases trimmed; junction bases matching no gene number 6. Looking up the germline V gene yields CDR1 SNHLY and CDR2 FYNNEI.

The sequence joins TRBV2 to TRBJ2-1, with 10 bases matching TRBD1. The receptor comes from a female donor with multiple sclerosis, enrolled in a pregnancy study. Material: CD8+ T cells from peripheral blood mononuclear cells, obtained before pregnancy. This receptor has the CDR3 CASSEWKGQGHNEQFF. Read as DNA, the sequence is TGTGCCAGCAGTGAATGGAAGGGACAGGGGCACAATGAGCAGTTCTTC.